This T cell receptor (beta chain) emerged from a study of metastatic and nonmetastatic thyroid tumors. Across the whole study: A comparison of repertoires was made across blood and tumor or nodule tissue from malignant and benign thyroid patients. Study-wide results and caveats: It was reportedly found that TCR beta diversity was significantly higher in malignant thyroid tumors than in benign nodules, a difference seen in both blood and tumor samples.

Not a single patient had been given any form of treatment at any point before undergoing thyroid surgery. Remarks on this clone: Its specificity is unknown.

Via MiXCR, TCRdb re-called the PCR reads. Counted here are about 19,000 clones, less than 40% occurring once; the ten biggest clones make up approximately 9.1%. The V gene lost 4 bases and the J gene lost 7 bases, with 17 bases spanning the gap. The CDR3 spans 15 residues. Germline CDR1 and CDR2: MNHNS and SASEGT. The V gene is TRBV6-1, the J gene TRBJ2-1; D possibly corresponds to TRBD1 (7 bases). The sequenced sample was tumor tissue. This clonotype was sampled from a male donor with papillary thyroid cancer or a benign thyroid nodule (not recorded which). Some clones in this sample may be carry-over from other donors' samples. This CDR3 is CASSGTGEVRNEQFF. The CDR3 coding sequence is TGTGCCAGCAGTGGCACAGGGGAGGTTAGGAATGAGCAGTTCTTC.